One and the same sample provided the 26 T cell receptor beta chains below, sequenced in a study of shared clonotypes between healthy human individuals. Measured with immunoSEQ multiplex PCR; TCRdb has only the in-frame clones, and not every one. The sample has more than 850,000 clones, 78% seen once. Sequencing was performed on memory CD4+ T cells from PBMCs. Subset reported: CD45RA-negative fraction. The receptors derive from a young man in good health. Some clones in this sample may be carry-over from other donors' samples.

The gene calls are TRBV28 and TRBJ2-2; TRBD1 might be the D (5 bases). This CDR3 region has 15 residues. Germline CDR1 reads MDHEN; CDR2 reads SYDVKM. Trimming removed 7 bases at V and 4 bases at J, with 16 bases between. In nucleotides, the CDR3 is TGTGCCAGCAAGGTAATGACAGCCATCACCGGGGAGCTGTTTTTT. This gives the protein CASKVMTAITGELFF.

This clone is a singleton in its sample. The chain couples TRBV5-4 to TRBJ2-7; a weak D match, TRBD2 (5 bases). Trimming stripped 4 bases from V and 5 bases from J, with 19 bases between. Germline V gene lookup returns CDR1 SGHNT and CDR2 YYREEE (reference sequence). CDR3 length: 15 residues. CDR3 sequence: CASSRGSSEAHEQYF. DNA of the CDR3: TGTGCCAGCAGCCGCGGGTCTAGTGAGGCTCACGAGCAGTACTTC.

DNA of the CDR3: TGTGCCAGCTCACCGACAGGGGGCGACAGCTCCTACAATGAGCAGTTCTTC. It yields the protein CASSPTGGDSSYNEQFF. V and J are TRBV18 and TRBJ2-1; TRBD1 aligns across 10 bases. Per germline, CDR1 KGHSH and CDR2 LQKENI. V lost 3 bases and J lost 0; bases outside the gene matches: 5. The CDR3 length is 17 residues.

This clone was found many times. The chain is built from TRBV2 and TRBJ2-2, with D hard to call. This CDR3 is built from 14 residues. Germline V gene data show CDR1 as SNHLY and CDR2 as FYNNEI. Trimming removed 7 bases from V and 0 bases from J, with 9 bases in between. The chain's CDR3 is CASKSTSNTGELFF. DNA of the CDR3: TGTGCCAGCAAATCGACCTCGAACACCGGGGAGCTGTTTTTT.

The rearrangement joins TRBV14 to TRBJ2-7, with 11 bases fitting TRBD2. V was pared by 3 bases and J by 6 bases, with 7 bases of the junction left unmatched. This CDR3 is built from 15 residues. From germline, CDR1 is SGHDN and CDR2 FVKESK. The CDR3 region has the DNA TGTGCCAGCAGCCAGGGACTAGCGGTAAGAACCGAGCAGTACTTC. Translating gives CASSQGLAVRTEQYF.

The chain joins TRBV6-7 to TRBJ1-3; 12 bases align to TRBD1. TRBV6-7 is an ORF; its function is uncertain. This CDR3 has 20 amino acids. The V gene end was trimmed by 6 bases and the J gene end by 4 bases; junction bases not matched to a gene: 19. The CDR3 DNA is TGTGCCAGCAGGGAGAACCGGGACAGGGGGCGAAAGGCGAAGGGAAACACCATATATTTT. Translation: CASRENRDRGRKAKGNTIYF.

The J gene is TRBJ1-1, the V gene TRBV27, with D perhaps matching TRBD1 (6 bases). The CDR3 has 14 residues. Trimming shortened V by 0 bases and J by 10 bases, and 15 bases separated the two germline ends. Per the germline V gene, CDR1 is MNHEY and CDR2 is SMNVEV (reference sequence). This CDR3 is CASSLSDLGGRAFF. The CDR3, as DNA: TGTGCCAGCAGTTTATCGGATTTGGGGGGGCGAGCTTTCTTT.

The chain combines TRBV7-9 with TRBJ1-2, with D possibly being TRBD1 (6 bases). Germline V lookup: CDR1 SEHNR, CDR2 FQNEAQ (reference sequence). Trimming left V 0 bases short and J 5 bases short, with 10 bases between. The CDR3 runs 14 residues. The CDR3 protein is CASSLATGPYGYTF. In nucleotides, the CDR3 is TGTGCCAGCAGCTTAGCCACAGGGCCGTATGGCTACACCTTC.

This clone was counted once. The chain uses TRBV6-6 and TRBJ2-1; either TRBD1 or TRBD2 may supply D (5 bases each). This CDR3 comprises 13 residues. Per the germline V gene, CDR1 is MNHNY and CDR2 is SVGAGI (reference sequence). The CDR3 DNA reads TGTGGATTAGGGGCTACAATTTCTGGAGGGCAGTTCTTC. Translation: CGLGATISGGQFF.

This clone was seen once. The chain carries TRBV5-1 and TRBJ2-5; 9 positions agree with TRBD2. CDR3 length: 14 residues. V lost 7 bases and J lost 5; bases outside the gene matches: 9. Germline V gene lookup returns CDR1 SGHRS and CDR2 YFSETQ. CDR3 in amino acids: CASAPSGTYETQYF. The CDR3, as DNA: TGCGCCAGCGCCCCTAGCGGGACCTATGAGACCCAGTACTTC.

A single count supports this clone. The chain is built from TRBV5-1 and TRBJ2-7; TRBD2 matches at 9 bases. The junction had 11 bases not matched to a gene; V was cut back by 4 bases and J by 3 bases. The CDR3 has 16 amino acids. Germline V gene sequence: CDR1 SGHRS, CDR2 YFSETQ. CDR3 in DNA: TGCGCCAGCAGCCCGGTGGTGCTAGCGGGGCTCTACGAGCAGTACTTC. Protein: CASSPVVLAGLYEQYF.

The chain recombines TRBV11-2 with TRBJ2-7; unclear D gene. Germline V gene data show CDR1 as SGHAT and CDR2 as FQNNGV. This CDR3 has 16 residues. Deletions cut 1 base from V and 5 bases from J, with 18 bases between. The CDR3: CASSLASALGIHEQYF. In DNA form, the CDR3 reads TGTGCCAGCAGCTTAGCCTCGGCGCTAGGGATCCACGAGCAGTACTTC.

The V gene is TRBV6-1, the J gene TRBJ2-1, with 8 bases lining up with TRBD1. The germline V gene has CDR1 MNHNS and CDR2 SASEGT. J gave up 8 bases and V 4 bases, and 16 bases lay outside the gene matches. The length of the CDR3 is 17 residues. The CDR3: CASSAFWNRGSWDEQFF. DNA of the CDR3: TGTGCCAGCAGTGCCTTCTGGAACAGGGGGTCTTGGGATGAGCAGTTCTTC.

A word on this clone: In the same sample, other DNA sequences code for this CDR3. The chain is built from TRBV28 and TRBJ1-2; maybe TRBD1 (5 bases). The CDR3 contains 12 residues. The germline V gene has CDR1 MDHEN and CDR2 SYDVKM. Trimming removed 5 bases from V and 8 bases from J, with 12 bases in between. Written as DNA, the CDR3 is TGTGCCAGCAGTCTTGGGGGGGTAGGCTACACCTTC. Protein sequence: CASSLGGVGYTF.

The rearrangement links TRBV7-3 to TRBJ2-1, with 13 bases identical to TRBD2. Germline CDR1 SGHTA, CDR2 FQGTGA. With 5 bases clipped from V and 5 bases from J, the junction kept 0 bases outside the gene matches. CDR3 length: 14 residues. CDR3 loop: CASSTSGRDNEQFF. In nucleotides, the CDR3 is TGTGCCAGCAGCACTAGCGGGAGGGACAATGAGCAGTTCTTC.

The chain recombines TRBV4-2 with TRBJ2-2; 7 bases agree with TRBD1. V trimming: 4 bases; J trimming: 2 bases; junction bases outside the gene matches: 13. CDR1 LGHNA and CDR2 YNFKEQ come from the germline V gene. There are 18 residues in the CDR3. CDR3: CASSPGTAAGLNTGELFF. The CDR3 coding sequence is TGTGCCAGCAGCCCCGGGACAGCCGCTGGGCTTAACACCGGGGAGCTGTTTTTT.

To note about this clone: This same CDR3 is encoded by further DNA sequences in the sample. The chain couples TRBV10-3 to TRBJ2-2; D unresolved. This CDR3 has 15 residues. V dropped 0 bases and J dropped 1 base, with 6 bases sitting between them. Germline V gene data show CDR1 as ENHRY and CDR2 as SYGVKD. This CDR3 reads CAISESGVNTGELFF. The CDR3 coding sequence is TGTGCCATCAGTGAGTCTGGGGTGAACACCGGGGAGCTGTTTTTT.

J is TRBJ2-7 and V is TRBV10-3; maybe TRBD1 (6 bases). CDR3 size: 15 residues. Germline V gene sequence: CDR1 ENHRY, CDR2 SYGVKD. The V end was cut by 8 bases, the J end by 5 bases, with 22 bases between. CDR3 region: CAIPEETGGLHEQYF. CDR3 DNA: TGTGCCATCCCCGAGGAGACAGGCGGACTCCACGAGCAGTACTTC.

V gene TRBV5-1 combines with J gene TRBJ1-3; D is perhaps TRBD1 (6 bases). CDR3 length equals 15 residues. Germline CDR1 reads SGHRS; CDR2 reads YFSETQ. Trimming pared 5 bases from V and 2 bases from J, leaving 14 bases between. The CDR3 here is CASSFTGLTGNTIYF. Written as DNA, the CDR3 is TGCGCCAGCAGTTTCACAGGGCTCACTGGAAACACCATATATTTT.

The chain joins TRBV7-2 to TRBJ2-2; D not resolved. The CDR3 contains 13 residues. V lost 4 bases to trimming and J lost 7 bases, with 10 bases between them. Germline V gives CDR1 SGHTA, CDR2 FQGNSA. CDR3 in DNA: TGTGCCAGCAGCTCGCGAATAGGCGGGGAGCTGTTTTTT. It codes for CASSSRIGGELFF.

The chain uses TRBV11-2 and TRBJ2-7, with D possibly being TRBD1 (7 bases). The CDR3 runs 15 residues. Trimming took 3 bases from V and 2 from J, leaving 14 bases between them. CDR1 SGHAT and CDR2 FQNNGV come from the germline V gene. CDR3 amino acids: CASSFLARGAYEQYF. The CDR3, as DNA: TGTGCCAGCAGCTTTCTCGCCAGGGGGGCCTACGAGCAGTACTTC.

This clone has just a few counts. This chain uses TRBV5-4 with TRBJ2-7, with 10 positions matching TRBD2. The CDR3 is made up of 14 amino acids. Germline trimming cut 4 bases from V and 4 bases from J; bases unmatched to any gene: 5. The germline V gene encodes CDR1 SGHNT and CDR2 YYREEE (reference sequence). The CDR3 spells CASSEAGGRYEQYF. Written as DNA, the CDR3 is TGTGCCAGCAGCGAAGCGGGAGGGCGGTACGAGCAGTACTTC.

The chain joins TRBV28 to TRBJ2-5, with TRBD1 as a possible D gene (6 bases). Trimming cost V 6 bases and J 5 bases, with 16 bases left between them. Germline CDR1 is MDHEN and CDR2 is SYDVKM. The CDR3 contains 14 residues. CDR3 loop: CASRAGVSVETQYF. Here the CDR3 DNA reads TGTGCCAGCAGGGCAGGGGTCTCCGTGGAGACCCAGTACTTC.

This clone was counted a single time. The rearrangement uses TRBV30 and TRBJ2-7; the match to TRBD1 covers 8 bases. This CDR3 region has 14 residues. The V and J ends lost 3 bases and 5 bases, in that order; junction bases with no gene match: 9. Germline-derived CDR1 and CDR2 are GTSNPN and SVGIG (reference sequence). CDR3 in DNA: TGTGCCTGGAGCCCGGGACAGGAGGTCGACGAGCAGTACTTC. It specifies CAWSPGQEVDEQYF. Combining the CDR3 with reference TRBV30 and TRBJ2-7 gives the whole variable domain SQTIHQWPATLVQPVGSPLSLECTVEGTSNPNLYWYRQAAGRGLQLLFYSVGIGQISSEVPQNLSASRPQDRQFILSSKKLLLSDSGFYLCAWSPGQEVDEQYFGPGTRLTVT.

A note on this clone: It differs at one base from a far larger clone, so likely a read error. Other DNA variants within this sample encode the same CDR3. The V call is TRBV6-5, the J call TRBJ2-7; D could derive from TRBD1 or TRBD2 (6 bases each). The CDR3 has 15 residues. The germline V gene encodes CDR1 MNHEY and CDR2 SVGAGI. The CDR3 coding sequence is TGTGCCAGCAGTGGCGCGTGGGGGGCCCCCTACGAGCAGTATTTC. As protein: CASSGAWGAPYEQYF.

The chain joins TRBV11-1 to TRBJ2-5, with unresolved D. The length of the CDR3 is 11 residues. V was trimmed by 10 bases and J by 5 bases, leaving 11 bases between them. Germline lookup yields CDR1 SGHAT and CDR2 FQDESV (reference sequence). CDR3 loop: CATIVGETQYF. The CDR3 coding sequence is TGTGCCACAATAGTGGGGGAGACCCAGTACTTC.